This TCR beta chain was identified in a study of T cell repertoires in cytomegalovirus infection. Only a few counts were recorded for this clonotype. Its antigen is undetermined. In TCRdb, the reads were re-called with MiXCR into one record per CDR3 protein. This table holds around 69,000 distinct CDR3 sequences, under 30% found once. The CDR3 covers 17 residues. The ends lost 5 bases at V and 0 bases at J; junction bases unmatched: 8. Germline CDR1 is MNHNY and CDR2 is SVGAGI (reference sequence). Whole-study findings and limits: HLA-C-restricted CMV clonotypes gave the most frequent clonotype in two of eight donors.

This receptor was taken from a human donor in good health (CMV status not recorded). Some clones in this sample may be carry-over from other donors' samples. The sequenced sample was CD8+ T cells from cultured PBMCs, obtained from culture after CMV antigen stimulation. The chain uses TRBV6-6 and TRBJ1-5; TRBD1 aligns across 9 bases. For the CDR3, the DNA is TGTGCCAGCAGTATGGGACAGGGCCTTTCTAGCAATCAGCCCCAGCATTTT. It codes for CASSMGQGLSSNQPQHF.